This entry is about one T cell receptor (beta chain). This clonotype was seen at least ten times. There is no known antigen for this receptor. No quality values exist for individual bases; no much larger clone is one base distant. The data are from a study of HIV-infected patients and healthy controls (dated by TCRdb to the mid-2010s). With respect to the entire study: The study asked whether deep sequencing of the TCR repertoire from small blood samples of HIV patients could detect immune perturbation and reconstitution. What the work shows at the level of the full study, not this receptor alone: Most CMV-associated CDR3s became more frequent during therapy, although their change was not significant, whereas HIV-associated CDR3s showed a significant decrease in frequency. Slight age and sex profile differences between the study cohorts did not explain the observed diversity differences. Mean usage differed significantly between HIV-infected patients and controls for eight alpha and eight beta V genes. Processing was restricted to sixteen HIV-infected individuals, which the authors judged to be a major constraint on the generalizability of the findings. Healthy controls shared more CDR3s between individuals than HIV+ patients, by Jaccard index and by count of highly shared sequences. In the study, no determination of donor HLA types was made. Roughly threefold more distinct CDR3s and higher Shannon diversity were observed in healthy control repertoires than in untreated HIV+ repertoires. The pairing of alpha and beta chains was not determined in the samples. Using whole blood restricted sequencing depth and prevented separating the dynamics of distinct T-cell subpopulations. Significantly higher mean Gini indices were seen in HIV-infected repertoires than in controls, possibly reflecting oligoclonality. Unequal numbers of distinct sequences between patients and controls complicated comparisons, and size-matching overweighted rare events from HIV-infected data. MAIT cell alpha-chain CDR3s were present at high frequency in healthy controls but severely depleted in HIV+ repertoires. The apparent post-therapy recovery of the Gini index in HIV-infected patients was not reproduced in size-matched repertoire data.

Clipping removes 6 bases from V and 8 bases from J, with 10 as the unmatched junction base count. CDR1 SQVTM and CDR2 ANQGSEA are derived from the germline V gene. The CDR3 holds 14 amino acids from the cysteine to the phenylalanine. Only the CDR3 portion is preserved as DNA: 42 bases, with reading frame beginning at the first base. Since whole blood was used without any cell fractionation, the repertoire reflected all peripheral T cells in unsorted form. As controls, ten healthy donors without infection were sampled, and about 40% of the ten donors were sampled a second time about three months later. For RNA extraction, roughly 2.7 ml of peripheral blood was drawn into Tempus tubes. The TURBO-DNase kit was used to remove leftover genomic DNA, and GLOBINclear was used to deplete globin mRNA. Using SuperScript III with primers targeting the alpha and beta constant regions, around 550 ng of RNA was reverse transcribed. Separate libraries for the alpha and beta chains were generated through chain-specific third strand synthesis that incorporated multiplexing indices. The protocol used a single primer pair to amplify all rearrangements within a chain, which avoided primer bias, and attached molecular barcodes to each cDNA molecule. The SP2 sequencing primer site and a random hexamer were carried on a 5' RACE adapter, to which purified cDNA was joined by T4 RNA Ligase 1. Second strand synthesis was performed with Phusion polymerase and primed from the SP2 site, and slow temperature ramps were applied to favor optimal annealing. Two random hexamer sequences, both added before amplification and joined together, made up the 12-nucleotide barcode of each molecule. P5 and P7 adapter elements plus a second index were added in a short first PCR, which was followed by an approximately 23-cycle amplification PCR with P5s and P7 primers. A total of roughly 30 PCR cycles were applied to the libraries, which were quantified on a Qubit, sized on a Bioanalyzer, and diluted to roughly 4 nM. Sequencing of the normalized libraries was done on an Illumina MiSeq using 2 x 250 paired-end kits. Into approximately 10 ul Tris-Cl, the reverse transcription reactions were eluted following cleanup on MinElute columns. Adapter ligations ran for around 20 hours at 16 degrees C and were afterwards cleaned with AMPure XP beads at a 1:1 ratio. In the source study's methods: Demultiplexed FASTQ files were processed with a modified Decombinator that output V, J, insert and barcode information. Sequences sharing a barcode but differing from the dominant sequence were discarded as errors, and barcodes clustered at Levenshtein distance 3 were counted to estimate original cDNA molecules. The R packages ineq, vegan, igraph and RCytoscape were used for downstream analyses, with IMGT nomenclature and CDR3 definitions applied. The authors computed V gene usage over distinct sequences and counted each TCR a single time to avoid skew from clonal expansion. Similarity networks connected unique CDR3 amino acid sequences within a donor whenever two sequences differed by a single Levenshtein edit. Published HIV-specific CDR3s (roughly 96 alpha, 702 beta) and CMV-specific CDR3s (more than 12 alpha, around 240 beta) were compiled and searched for in the repertoires. Lower sequence numbers were not the cause of the decreased diversity in patients, as random subsampling to size-matched repertoires showed. Starting from the raw public reads, TCRdb applied fastp trimming at Q25, assembled clones with MiXCR and retained in-frame beta chains. Rows merge per CDR3 protein into single entries with the most common DNA and genes. Here the V and J calls rest on TCRdb's processing, not on the authors' analysis. This sample comprises 9,000 to 9,500 distinct CDR3 sequences, approximately 5.3% of them detected only once. The ten largest make up more than 6% of the sample.

The sequencing sample was made of blood. This TCR was sampled from an adult in good health. This receptor chain uses TRBV29-1 and TRBJ2-2; TRBD2 lines up with 9 middle nucleotides. The nucleotides read TGCAGCGTCCTGGGGCCTAGCGGGGCAGGGGAGCTGTTTTTT. It encodes CSVLGPSGAGELFF.